The rows below give T cell receptor beta chains drawn from one sample of a study of technical replicates of blood from a handful of donors. Using immunoSEQ multiplex PCR, the repertoire was profiled, and TCRdb retains in-frame clones only, with some absent. Among more than 90,000 clones, roughly 95% were seen once, and the ten largest hold 0.3% to 0.35%. Sequencing was done on a sample of T cells isolated from PBMCs. The receptors shown here come from a human donor in good health. The CDR3 runs from the conserved cysteine through the conserved F or W. The order of the fields is CDR3 length, clone size, J gene, V gene, D gene, CDR3 protein, CDR3 DNA. A D gene is named only where the DNA matches it firmly. The listing skips clone size in some rows; elsewhere it reads once, few, many or a size class.

len: 17; abundance: NA; j_gene: TRBJ1-1; v_gene: TRBV7-8; d_gene: TRBD1; CDR3aa: CASSSLGTGAMNTEAFF; CDR3nt: TGTGCCAGCAGCTCACTGGGGACAGGGGCGATGAACACTGAAGCTTTCTTT
len: 15; abundance: NA; j_gene: TRBJ2-7; v_gene: TRBV5-1; d_gene: TRBD2; CDR3aa: CASSLGTSATYEQYF; CDR3nt: TGCGCCAGCAGCTTGGGGACTAGCGCCACCTACGAGCAGTACTTC
len: 18; abundance: NA; j_gene: TRBJ2-3; v_gene: TRBV4-3; d_gene: NA; CDR3aa: CASSQAQDSKMGTDTQYF; CDR3nt: TGCGCCAGCAGCCAAGCCCAGGACAGCAAGATGGGTACAGATACGCAGTATTTT
len: 16; abundance: NA; j_gene: TRBJ2-1; v_gene: TRBV14; d_gene: TRBD1; CDR3aa: CASSQDAGTGYNEQFF; CDR3nt: TGTGCCAGCAGCCAAGACGCCGGGACAGGGTACAATGAGCAGTTCTTC
len: 15; abundance: NA; j_gene: TRBJ2-5; v_gene: TRBV4-1; d_gene: NA; CDR3aa: CASSHPSGRQETQYF; CDR3nt: TGCGCCAGCAGCCACCCTAGTGGGAGGCAAGAGACCCAGTACTTC
len: 12; abundance: NA; j_gene: TRBJ1-2; v_gene: TRBV6-5; d_gene: NA; CDR3aa: CASSPGGYGYTF; CDR3nt: TGTGCCAGCAGTCCCGGGGGGTATGGCTACACCTTC
len: 19; abundance: NA; j_gene: TRBJ2-1; v_gene: TRBV7-9; d_gene: TRBD2; CDR3aa: CASSFRELAGGPSWNEQFF; CDR3nt: TGTGCCAGCAGCTTCCGCGAACTAGCGGGAGGGCCATCGTGGAATGAGCAGTTCTTC
len: 15; abundance: NA; j_gene: TRBJ2-7; v_gene: TRBV19; d_gene: TRBD1; CDR3aa: CASSVLRDSAYEQYF; CDR3nt: TGTGCCAGTAGTGTACTCCGGGACAGCGCCTACGAGCAGTACTTC
len: 13; abundance: NA; j_gene: TRBJ2-7; v_gene: TRBV7-9; d_gene: NA; CDR3aa: CASSSTEYYEQYF; CDR3nt: TGTGCCAGCAGCTCGACAGAATACTACGAGCAGTACTTC
len: 17; abundance: NA; j_gene: TRBJ1-3; v_gene: TRBV7-9; d_gene: NA; CDR3aa: CASSRASETSPGNTIYF; CDR3nt: TGTGCCAGCAGCCGAGCTTCCGAGACAAGTCCTGGAAACACCATATATTTT
len: 15; abundance: NA; j_gene: TRBJ2-1; v_gene: TRBV11-3; d_gene: TRBD2; CDR3aa: CASSKIAGGGGEQFF; CDR3nt: TGTGCCAGCAGCAAGATAGCGGGAGGAGGAGGTGAGCAGTTCTTC
len: 15; abundance: once; j_gene: TRBJ2-7; v_gene: TRBV27; d_gene: NA; CDR3aa: CASSLGRAESYEQYF; CDR3nt: TGTGCCAGCAGTTTAGGGCGGGCAGAGTCCTACGAGCAGTACTTC
len: 17; abundance: NA; j_gene: TRBJ2-2; v_gene: TRBV4-3; d_gene: TRBD1; CDR3aa: CASSQGGQGAFFGELFF; CDR3nt: TGCGCCAGCAGCCAAGGGGGACAGGGGGCGTTTTTCGGGGAGCTGTTTTTT
len: 11; abundance: NA; j_gene: TRBJ2-7; v_gene: TRBV7-2; d_gene: NA; CDR3aa: CASSRRYEQYF; CDR3nt: TGTGCCAGCAGCCGGCGGTACGAGCAGTACTTC
len: 12; abundance: NA; j_gene: TRBJ1-2; v_gene: TRBV15; d_gene: NA; CDR3aa: CATSSNSYGYTF; CDR3nt: TGTGCCACCAGCAGTAACAGCTATGGCTACACCTTC
len: 15; abundance: NA; j_gene: TRBJ2-3; v_gene: TRBV7-9; d_gene: TRBD2; CDR3aa: CASSLGLADSDTQYF; CDR3nt: TGTGCCAGCAGCTTAGGACTAGCGGATTCAGATACGCAGTATTTT
len: 15; abundance: NA; j_gene: TRBJ2-1; v_gene: TRBV4-1; d_gene: TRBD2; CDR3aa: CASSYPGTSVNEQFF; CDR3nt: TGCGCCAGCAGCTACCCCGGGACTAGCGTCAATGAGCAGTTCTTC
len: 18; abundance: NA; j_gene: TRBJ2-1; v_gene: TRBV4-2; d_gene: TRBD2; CDR3aa: CASSQDLRRASGYNEQFF; CDR3nt: TGTGCCAGCAGCCAAGATTTGAGAAGAGCTAGCGGTTACAATGAGCAGTTCTTC
len: 16; abundance: NA; j_gene: TRBJ2-5; v_gene: TRBV1; d_gene: NA; CDR3aa: CTSSQDTQGPVETQYF; CDR3nt: TGCACCAGCAGCCAAGATACCCAGGGCCCGGTGGAGACCCAGTACTTC
len: 15; abundance: NA; j_gene: TRBJ2-3; v_gene: TRBV7-3; d_gene: TRBD2; CDR3aa: CASSPRSGRRDTQYF; CDR3nt: TGTGCCAGCAGCCCACGTAGCGGGAGGAGGGATACGCAGTATTTT